This entry features one T cell receptor (beta chain) sequence. Using a J-beta primer mix together with a sample-barcoded 5' primer, a second PCR was run for roughly 7 to 12 cycles. One entry per CDR3 protein, called by TCRdb with MiXCR from the 5' RACE reads. Found here are about a million distinct CDR3 sequences, 51% of them singletons; the top ten hold about a fifth. The V gene end was trimmed by 5 bases and the J gene end by 8 bases; junction bases not matched to a gene: 9. The CDR3 loop spans 15 amino acids. Germline CDR1 and CDR2: ENHRY and SYGVKD. These data come from a study of blood T cells in healthy people across ages.

The source of this sequence is a woman in her sixties in good health. The sequencing input was blood. The chain is built from TRBV10-3 and TRBJ1-2, with 12 nucleotides matching TRBD1. The chain's CDR3 is CAISSPGQGALGYTF. For the CDR3, the DNA is TGTGCCATCAGTTCACCGGGACAGGGGGCGTTAGGCTACACCTTC.